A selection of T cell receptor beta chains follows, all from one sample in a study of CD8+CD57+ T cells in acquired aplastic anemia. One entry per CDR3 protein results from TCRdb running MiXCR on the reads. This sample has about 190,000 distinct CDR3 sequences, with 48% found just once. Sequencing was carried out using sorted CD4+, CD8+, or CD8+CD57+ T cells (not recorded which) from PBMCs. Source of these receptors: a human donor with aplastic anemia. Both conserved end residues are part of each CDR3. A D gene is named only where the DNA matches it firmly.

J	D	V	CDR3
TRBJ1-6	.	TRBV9	CASSVTAVDNSPLHF
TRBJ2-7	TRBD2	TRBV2	CASSVVAAGLGEQYF
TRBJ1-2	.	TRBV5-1	CASSLTFRETNYGYTF
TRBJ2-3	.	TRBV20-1	CSARSTDTQYF
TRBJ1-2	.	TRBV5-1	CASSLGRWAAGGYGYTF
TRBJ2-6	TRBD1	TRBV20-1	CSAEQGSGANVLTF
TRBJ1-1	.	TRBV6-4	CASSDSKGEAFF
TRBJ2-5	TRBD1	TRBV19	CASSLRDSQETQYF
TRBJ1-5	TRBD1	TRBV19	CASQRGQGATPREPQHF
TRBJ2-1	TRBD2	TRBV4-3	CASSQYTGTSVVDEQFF
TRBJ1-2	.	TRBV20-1	CSAREAGRDYGYTF
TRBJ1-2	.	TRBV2	CASSSLGTSNYGYTF
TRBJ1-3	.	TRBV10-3	CPMGGGKAGNTIYF
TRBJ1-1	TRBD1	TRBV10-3	CAVGQVEGTEAFF
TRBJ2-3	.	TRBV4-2	CASSQDQRAVDTQYF
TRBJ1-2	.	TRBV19	CASSPGLGYTF
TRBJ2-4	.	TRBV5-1	CASRLGLTGGAKNIQYF
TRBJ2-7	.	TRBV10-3	CASSYPPDSASF
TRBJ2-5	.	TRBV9	CASSVAGIGETQYF
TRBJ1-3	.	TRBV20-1	CSARDMASSGNTIYF
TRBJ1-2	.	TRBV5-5	CASSLGAGGGYGYTF
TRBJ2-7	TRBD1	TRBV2	CASSAGQIYEQYF
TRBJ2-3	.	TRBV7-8	CASRGADTQYF
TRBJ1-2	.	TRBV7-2	CASSLVREISGYTF
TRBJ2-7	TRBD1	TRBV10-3	CATEGGTGAYEQYF
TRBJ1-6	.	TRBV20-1	CSAPQGVSLHF
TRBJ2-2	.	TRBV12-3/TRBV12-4	CASSSGFGGLGTGELFF
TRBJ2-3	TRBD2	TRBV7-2	CASTLEGTTDVTQYF
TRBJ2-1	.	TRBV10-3	CAISDWGELAPYNEQFF
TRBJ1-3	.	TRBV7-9	CATMEISGNTIYF
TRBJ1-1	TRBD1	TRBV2	CASLDRGRVNTEAFF
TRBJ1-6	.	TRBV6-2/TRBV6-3	CASSYSRRSAGKDNSPLHF
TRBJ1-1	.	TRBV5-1	CASSLRGVEGNTEAFF
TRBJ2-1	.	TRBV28	CASSLPLAISYNEQFF
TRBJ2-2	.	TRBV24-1	CATSDPPGNGELFF
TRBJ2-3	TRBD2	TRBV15	CATSRDTLAGVSVTQYF
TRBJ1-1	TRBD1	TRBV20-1	CSASPGQEYTEAFF
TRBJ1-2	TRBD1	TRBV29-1	CSALRTGTHGYTF
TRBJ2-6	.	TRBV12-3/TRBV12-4	CASSQGTGRVLTF
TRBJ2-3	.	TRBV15	CATSLGRDTQYF
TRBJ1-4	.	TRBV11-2	CASSLEARPADEKLFF
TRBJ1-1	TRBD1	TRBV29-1	CSAKRGTENTEAFF
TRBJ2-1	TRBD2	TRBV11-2	CASSFLAGGIYNEQFF
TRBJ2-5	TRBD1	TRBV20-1	CCASTGLETQYF
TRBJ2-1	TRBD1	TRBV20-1	CSAESRDRAYNEQFF
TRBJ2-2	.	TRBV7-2	CASSLKYFTGELFF
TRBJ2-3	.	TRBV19	CASIKPNTDTQYF
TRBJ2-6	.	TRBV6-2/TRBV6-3	CASMGARSGSSGANVLTF
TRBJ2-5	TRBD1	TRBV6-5	CASSSGTGVAETQYF
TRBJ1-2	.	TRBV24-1	CATSWGQQAYGYTF
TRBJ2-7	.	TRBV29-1	CSVEVLGSYEQYF
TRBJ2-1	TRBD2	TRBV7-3	CASSLGGRSGTGQFF
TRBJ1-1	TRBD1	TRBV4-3	CASSQYQGVGAFF